This T cell receptor beta chain was identified in a study of cytomegalovirus exposure and HLA in healthy donors. The study, taken as a whole, reports: TRBV6-2, TRBV6-3 and some other V segments were unresolvable in 87-base-pair reads. HLA allele associations emerged for around 15,000 TCR beta sequences in a later analysis, at 0.05 false discovery rate.

The PCR had 60 Vbeta and 13 Jbeta primers. TCRdb's table, derived via immunoSEQ multiplex PCR, lists solely in-frame clones and lacks some. The sample includes about 200,000 clones, approximately 79% seen only once; the top ten take 1.5% to 2%. As regards this clone: Its antigen is undetermined.

The CDR3 is made up of 17 amino acids. V lost 3 bases, J lost 5 bases, and 10 bases stayed unmatched. Germline values: CDR1 SEHNR, CDR2 FQNEAQ (reference sequence). The sequenced sample consisted of PBMCs. The source is a man in his fifties in good health and CMV-seronegative. The chain couples TRBV7-9 to TRBJ2-7; the match to TRBD2 covers 13 bases. CDR3 coding DNA: TGTGCCAGCAGCTTGCTTCAGACTAGCGGGAGGATGAACGAGCAGTACTTC. It is translated as CASSLLQTSGRMNEQYF.